These 17 T cell receptor beta chains were sequenced from one sample in a study of cytotoxic CD8 clonotypes in ibrutinib-treated CLL. The assay was immunoSEQ multiplex PCR, and TCRdb's table has in-frame clones only and misses some. Of some 19,000 clones listed, approximately 81% are singletons. Sequences were derived from PBMCs, sampled before ibrutinib treatment. The source is a human donor with chronic lymphocytic leukemia.

The rearrangement joins TRBV5-1 to TRBJ2-7, with TRBD1 matching over 9 bases. The junction had 2 bases not matched to a gene; V was cut back by 0 bases and J by 4 bases. This CDR3 is 14 amino acids long. CDR1 and CDR2 (germline): SGHRS, YFSETQ. The CDR3 bases are TGCGCCAGCAGCTTGGGGGGACAGGGATACGAGCAGTACTTC. Its translation: CASSLGGQGYEQYF.

The V call is TRBV28, the J call TRBJ1-6; no definite D call. V lost 5 bases and J 3 bases, leaving 14 bases between the germline ends. This CDR3 region has 16 residues. CDR1 and CDR2 from the germline V gene are MDHEN and SYDVKM. CDR3 region: CASSEGRRGYNSPLHF. The CDR3 region has the DNA TGTGCCAGCAGTGAAGGACGACGGGGCTATAATTCACCCCTCCACTTT.

J is TRBJ2-7 and V is TRBV6-1, with D unclear. V was clipped by 2 bases and J by 0 bases, with 8 bases between them. The CDR3 totals 14 residues. CDR1 is MNHNS and CDR2 is SASEGT in the germline V gene. CDR3 DNA sequence: TGTGCCAGCAGTGAATTGTCAGTCTCCTACGAGCAGTACTTC. Encoded protein: CASSELSVSYEQYF.

This clone was seen just once. The chain joins TRBV7-2 to TRBJ1-5; D not resolved. The ends were cut back, 1 base at V and 5 bases at J, with 9 bases in the middle. Looked up from germline, CDR1 is SGHTA and CDR2 is FQGNSA. CDR3 length equals 14 residues. The CDR3: CASSLGYGHQPQHF. CDR3 sequence (DNA): TGTGCCAGCAGCTTAGGCTACGGGCATCAGCCCCAGCATTTT.

V usage is TRBV28 and J usage is TRBJ2-7; the match to TRBD2 covers 14 bases. V lost 6 bases, J lost 7 bases, and 11 bases stayed unmatched. CDR1 MDHEN and CDR2 SYDVKM come from the germline V gene. This CDR3 has 16 residues. The CDR3 sequence is CASSSGTSGGLWEQYF. CDR3 bases: TGTGCCAGCAGCTCAGGGACTAGCGGGGGCCTGTGGGAGCAGTACTTC.

The chain employs TRBV5-4 and TRBJ2-2; the D call may be TRBD1 or TRBD2 (5 bases each). The germline V and J ends were trimmed by 4 bases and 0 bases, with 10 bases remaining between them. CDR1 and CDR2 (germline): SGHNT, YYREEE (reference sequence). This CDR3 spans 15 amino acids. The CDR3 protein is CASSPGRSNTGELFF. The CDR3 region has the DNA TGTGCCAGCAGCCCGGGACGCTCGAACACCGGGGAGCTGTTTTTT. The whole variable domain, filled in from reference TRBV5-4 and TRBJ2-2, reads ETGVTQSPTHLIKTRGQQVTLRCSSQSGHNTVSWYQQALGQGPQFIFQYYREEENGRGNFPPRFSGLQFPNYSSELNVNALELDDSALYLCASSPGRSNTGELFFGEGSRLTVL.

This chain connects TRBV4-3 to TRBJ2-7; weak D call: TRBD2 (7 bases). Germline CDR1 and CDR2: LGHNA and YSLEER. The CDR3 consists of 18 residues. V lost 0 bases and J lost 2, with 20 bases in between. The DNA of the CDR3 is TGCGCCAGCAGCCAAGACCCCGAGGGGGGGGCATCAGCCTACGAGCAGTACTTC. Residues: CASSQDPEGGASAYEQYF.

This rearrangement joins TRBV30 to TRBJ2-7; TRBD1 might be the D (6 bases). V gave up 4 bases and J gave up 2 bases, with 15 bases separating them. The length of the CDR3 is 14 residues. Germline V gene lookup returns CDR1 GTSNPN and CDR2 SVGIG (reference sequence). The DNA for the CDR3 is TGTGCCTGGAACATCCGGGACAAAACCTACGAGCAGTACTTC. It specifies CAWNIRDKTYEQYF.

V usage is TRBV6-1 and J usage is TRBJ1-5; no reliable D call. From germline, CDR1 is MNHNS and CDR2 SASEGT. V lost 1 base, J lost 6 bases, and 13 bases lay in between. The CDR3 is 15 amino acids. The CDR3 region has the DNA TGTGCCAGCAGTGAAGGGTCAGGAGGAGGTCAGCCCCAGCATTTT. Translated: CASSEGSGGGQPQHF.

The genes are TRBV5-4 and TRBJ2-1, with D possibly called TRBD1 or TRBD2 (5 bases each). The CDR3 spans 16 residues. Germline CDR1 is SGHNT and CDR2 is YYREEE (reference sequence). V lost 3 bases to trimming and J lost 7 bases, with 20 bases between them. The CDR3 region is CASSWDAGTASNEQFF. The DNA of the CDR3 is TGTGCCAGCAGCTGGGATGCCGGGACGGCTTCTAATGAGCAGTTCTTC.

This clone was recorded a few times. V and J are TRBV5-1 and TRBJ1-6; D is ambiguous. With 2 bases removed from V and 8 bases from J, the gap between germline ends came to 11 bases. From germline, CDR1 is SGHRS and CDR2 YFSETQ. CDR3 length equals 14 residues. CDR3 bases: TGCGCCAGCAGCTTCGCAGTTGGGGATTCACCCCTCCACTTT. It specifies CASSFAVGDSPLHF. Complete variable domain (other parts from reference TRBV5-1 and TRBJ1-6): KAGVTQTPRYLIKTRGQQVTLSCSPISGHRSVSWYQQTPGQGLQFLFEYFSETQRNKGNFPGRFSGRQFSNSRSEMNVSTLELGDSALYLCASSFAVGDSPLHFGNGTRLTVT.

This clone is termed medium-sized. This same CDR3 is encoded by further DNA sequences in the sample. The chain links TRBV19 to TRBJ1-2; D remains ambiguous. The CDR3 spans 12 residues. V was trimmed by 2 bases and J by 4 bases, leaving 5 bases between them. Looked up from germline, CDR1 is LNHDA and CDR2 is SQIVND (reference sequence). The CDR3: CASSISVYGYTF. DNA of the CDR3: TGTGCCAGTAGTATATCGGTCTATGGCTACACCTTC.

This rearrangement joins TRBV5-1 to TRBJ2-5; D is unresolved. The germline gives CDR1 SGHRS, CDR2 YFSETQ. V was cut by 2 bases and J by 2 bases, with 10 bases left in between. The CDR3 totals 14 residues. The CDR3 DNA reads TGCGCCAGCAGCTTAATGTCCGGGCAAGAGACCCAGTACTTC. Residues: CASSLMSGQETQYF.

This clone is categorized as medium-sized. The gene calls are TRBV5-4 and TRBJ1-6; D is uncertain. Trimming took off 2 bases at V and 5 bases at J, with 8 bases between the two ends. The CDR3 spans 14 residues. Germline-derived CDR1 and CDR2 are SGHNT and YYREEE (reference sequence). CDR3 DNA sequence: TGTGCCAGCAGCTTAAGAAATGATAATTCACCCCTCCACTTT. Its protein is CASSLRNDNSPLHF.

The rearrangement links TRBV30 to TRBJ2-1, with 13 bases lining up with TRBD2. V trimming: 3 bases; J trimming: 8 bases; junction bases outside the gene matches: 7. The CDR3 runs 15 residues. Germline CDR1 reads GTSNPN; CDR2 reads SVGIG (reference sequence). The CDR3 sequence: CAWRPGLAGLDEQFF. In DNA, the CDR3 is TGTGCCTGGAGACCGGGACTAGCGGGGTTGGATGAGCAGTTCTTC.

The chain combines TRBV5-1 with TRBJ2-5, with D perhaps TRBD2 (5 bases). This CDR3 is built from 14 residues. The V end was cut by 5 bases, the J end by 5 bases, with 16 bases between. CDR1 SGHRS and CDR2 YFSETQ come from the germline V gene. The CDR3 coding sequence is TGCGCCAGCAGTCCTACCGGACTCACGGAGACCCAGTACTTC. Its protein product is CASSPTGLTETQYF.

CDR3 residues: CAWSVVGGNTGELFF. CDR3 DNA sequence: TGTGCCTGGAGTGTTGTTGGGGGGAACACCGGGGAGCTGTTTTTT. The chain links TRBV30 to TRBJ2-2; either TRBD1 or TRBD2 may supply D (5 bases each). V lost 0 bases and J 1 base, leaving 9 bases between the germline ends. Looked up from germline, CDR1 is GTSNPN and CDR2 is SVGIG (reference sequence). The CDR3 has 15 amino acids.